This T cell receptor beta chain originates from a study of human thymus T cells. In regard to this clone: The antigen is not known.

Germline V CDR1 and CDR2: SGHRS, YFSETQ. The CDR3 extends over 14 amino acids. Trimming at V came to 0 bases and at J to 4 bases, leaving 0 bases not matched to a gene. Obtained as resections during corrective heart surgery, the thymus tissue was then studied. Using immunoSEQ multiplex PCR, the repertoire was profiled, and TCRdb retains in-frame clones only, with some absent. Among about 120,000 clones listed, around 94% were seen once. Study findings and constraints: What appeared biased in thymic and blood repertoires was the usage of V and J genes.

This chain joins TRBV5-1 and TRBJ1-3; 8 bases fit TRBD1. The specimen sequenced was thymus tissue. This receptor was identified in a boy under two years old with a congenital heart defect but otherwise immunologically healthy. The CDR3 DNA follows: TGCGCCAGCAGCTTGGGGACAGGGGGAAACACCATATATTTT. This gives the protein CASSLGTGGNTIYF.